This T cell receptor beta chain emerged from a study of T cell changes during pregnancy in multiple sclerosis. The germline V gene encodes CDR1 SNHLY and CDR2 FYNNEI. This CDR3 contains 16 residues. The V and J ends lost 3 bases and 0 bases respectively, with 11 bases between them. Data came from immunoSEQ multiplex PCR; TCRdb stores just in-frame clones and leaves some out. The table lists around 80,000 clones, around 92% of them singletons, with less than 3% in the top ten. The TCR was taken from a female donor with multiple sclerosis, enrolled in a pregnancy study. The chain recombines TRBV2 with TRBJ2-2, with D possibly matching TRBD1 (5 bases). This material consisted of peripheral blood, taken before pregnancy. The CDR3 DNA follows: TGTGCCAGCAGTGACATGGACAACTCGAACACCGGGGAGCTGTTTTTT. It encodes CASSDMDNSNTGELFF.